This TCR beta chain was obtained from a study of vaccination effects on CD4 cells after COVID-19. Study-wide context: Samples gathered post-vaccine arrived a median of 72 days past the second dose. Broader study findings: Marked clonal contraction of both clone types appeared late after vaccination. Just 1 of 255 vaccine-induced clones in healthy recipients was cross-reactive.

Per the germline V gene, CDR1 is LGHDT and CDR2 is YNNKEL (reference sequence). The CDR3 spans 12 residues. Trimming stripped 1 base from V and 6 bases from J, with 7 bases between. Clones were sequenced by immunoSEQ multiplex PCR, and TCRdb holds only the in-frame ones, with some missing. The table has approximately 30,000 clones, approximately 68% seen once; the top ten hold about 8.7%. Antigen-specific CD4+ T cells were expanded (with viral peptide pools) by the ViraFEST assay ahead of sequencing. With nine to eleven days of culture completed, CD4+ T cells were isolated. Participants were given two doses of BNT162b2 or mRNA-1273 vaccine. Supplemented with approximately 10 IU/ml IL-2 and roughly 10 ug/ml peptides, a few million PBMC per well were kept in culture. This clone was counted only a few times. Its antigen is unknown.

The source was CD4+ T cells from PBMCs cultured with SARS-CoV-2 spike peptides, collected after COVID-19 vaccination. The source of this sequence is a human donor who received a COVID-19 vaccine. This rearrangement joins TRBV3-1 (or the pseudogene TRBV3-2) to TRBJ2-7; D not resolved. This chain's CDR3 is CASSQAGREQYF. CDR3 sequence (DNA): TGTGCCAGCAGCCAAGCCGGTCGCGAGCAGTACTTC.